This T cell receptor beta chain was sequenced for a study of cytomegalovirus exposure and HLA in healthy donors. Findings and limits, study-wide: Evidence from a later analysis indicated that most CMV-associated TCR beta chains looked HLA-restricted. Across donors, presence/absence analyses took sequencing depth to be roughly uniform. Apart from CMV serostatus, no immune exposure information was available.

This clone has only a few counts. Its specificity is unknown. PCR involved 60 Vbeta and 13 Jbeta primers. Assay used: immunoSEQ multiplex PCR; TCRdb lists only in-frame clones, some missing. Here the sample spans 100,000 to 150,000 clones, about 8.5% being singletons. The V gene's germline CDR1 is SGHDT and CDR2 YYEEEE. The CDR3 spans 12 residues. V lost 7 bases, J lost 3 bases, and 11 bases lay in between. The sample consisted of PBMCs. The TCR sequence derives from a man aged 35 to 55 in good health and CMV-seronegative. The chain uses TRBV5-6 and TRBJ2-7, with TRBD2 as a possible D gene (6 bases). In DNA form, the CDR3 reads TGTGCCAGCGGAGCCGGGAGCTACGAGCAGTACTTC. Protein sequence: CASGAGSYEQYF.